These 30 T cell receptor beta chains originate from one sample sequenced in a study of OX40 agonist ivuxolimab in advanced cancers. The method was immunoSEQ multiplex PCR; TCRdb's version includes in-frame clones alone and lacks a portion of them. This table has 20,000 to 25,000 clones, approximately 90% appearing once. This specimen was CD4+ or CD8+ T cells sorted from blood, taken in a trial of the OX40 agonist ivuxolimab. The receptors shown here come from an adult with an advanced solid tumor such as melanoma, head and neck, liver or kidney cancer.

As to this clone: A read error may be the cause here, since a much bigger clone is one base away. The rearrangement joins TRBV4-1 to TRBJ2-1, with a weak D call TRBD2 (6 bases). The V gene lost 4 bases and the J gene lost 4 bases, with 8 bases spanning the gap. Germline assignment: CDR1 MGHRA and CDR2 YSYEKL. This CDR3 spans 13 amino acids. The CDR3 coding sequence is TGCGCCAGCAGCCGGGACTTGTACAATGAGCAGTTCTTC. Residues: CASSRDLYNEQFF.

The gene calls are TRBV28 and TRBJ2-5; TRBD2 agrees at 14 bases. The DNA end lines up better with TRBJ2-7; the J call may be wrong. The CDR3 runs 15 residues. Germline V gives CDR1 MDHEN, CDR2 SYDVKM. The CDR3 loop reads CASRRTSGRNDEQYF. CDR3 DNA: TGTGCCAGCAGACGGACTAGCGGGAGGAACGACGAGCAGTACTTC.

The chain links TRBV21-1 to TRBJ2-5; the table's D call of TRBD1 was not tested on the DNA. The end of the DNA fits TRBJ2-7 better, so the J call may be wrong. TRBV21-1 is assigned pseudogene status. The CDR3 totals 16 residues. The CDR3 spells CASSPETGVPYYEQYF. The CDR3 nucleotides are TGTGCCAGCAGCCCCGAGACAGGGGTTCCCTACTACGAGCAGTACTTC.

This clone was recorded a few times. The chain carries TRBV27 and TRBJ1-1; tentatively, D is TRBD1 (6 bases). The V and J ends lost 6 bases and 5 bases respectively, with 13 bases between them. Germline CDR1 reads MNHEY; CDR2 reads SMNVEV (reference sequence). The CDR3 contains 13 residues. In DNA form, the CDR3 reads TGTGCCAGCAGCGGACAGTATCGTACTGAAGCTTTCTTT. Its translation: CASSGQYRTEAFF.

The chain employs TRBV25-1 and TRBJ1-4; D gene uncertain. V lost 2 bases to trimming and J lost 5 bases, with 9 bases between them. Germline V gives CDR1 MGHDK, CDR2 SYGVNS. The CDR3 sequence is 14 residues long. The CDR3: CASSERSYNEKLFF. CDR3 coding DNA: TGTGCCAGCAGTGAACGAAGCTACAATGAAAAACTGTTTTTT. The full variable domain, with the rest looked up from reference TRBV25-1 and TRBJ1-4, is EADIYQTPRYLVIGTGKKITLECSQTMGHDKMYWYQQDPGMELHLIHYSYGVNSTEKGDLSSESTVSRIRTEHFPLTLESARPSHTSQYLCASSERSYNEKLFFGSGTQLSVL.

Here the CDR3 reads CASGLVFKFREHQTNTEAFF. The CDR3, as DNA: TGTGCTAGTGGTTTGGTATTTAAATTCAGGGAACACCAAACGAACACTGAAGCTTTCTTT. This chain uses TRBV12-5 with TRBJ1-1; TRBD1 might be the D (5 bases). Trimming removed 0 bases from V and 1 base from J, with 24 bases in between. The CDR3 spans 20 residues. Germline V gives CDR1 LGHNT, CDR2 FRNRAP.

The chain carries TRBV6-5 and TRBJ2-7; 11 bases fit TRBD2. V gave up 8 bases and J gave up 7 bases; unmatched junction bases: 7. The CDR3 runs 13 residues. The germline V gene encodes CDR1 MNHEY and CDR2 SVGAGI. The chain's CDR3 is CASSPGLAAEQYF. In DNA, the CDR3 is TGTGCCAGCTCCCCGGGACTAGCGGCTGAGCAGTACTTC.

The rearrangement links TRBV6-6 to TRBJ2-2; D is uncertain. The CDR3 contains 14 residues. The germline V gene encodes CDR1 MNHNY and CDR2 SVGAGI (reference sequence). V was pared by 6 bases and J by 4 bases, with 12 bases between. CDR3 coding DNA: TGTGCCAGCAGGCGCAACTATGGCACCGGGGAGCTGTTTTTT. This gives the protein CASRRNYGTGELFF.

This rearrangement joins TRBV29-1 to TRBJ2-2; D uncertain. Germline CDR1 and CDR2: SQVTM and ANQGSEA. Trimming took 4 bases from V and 4 from J, leaving 7 bases between them. The CDR3 has 12 amino acids. CDR3 nucleotides: TGCAGCGTTGTGTGGGGCACCGGGGAGCTGTTTTTT. It specifies CSVVWGTGELFF.

The chain carries TRBV13 and TRBJ2-1, with 8 bases lining up with TRBD2. The CDR3 sequence is 18 residues long. V shed 1 base, J shed 0 bases, and the junction held 8 bases outside the gene matches. Germline lookup yields CDR1 PRHDT and CDR2 FYEKMQ (reference sequence). The CDR3, as DNA: TGTGCCAGCAGCTTAGTGGTTAGCGGGAAATACTCCTACAATGAGCAGTTCTTC. Its translation: CASSLVVSGKYSYNEQFF.

CDR3 amino acids: CASSASGTGDEQYF. DNA for the CDR3: TGTGCCAGCAGCGCATCCGGGACAGGAGACGAGCAGTACTTC. The chain couples TRBV7-2 to TRBJ2-7; 8 nucleotides align to TRBD1. V lost 5 bases, J lost 5 bases, and 8 bases stayed unmatched. The CDR3 is made up of 14 amino acids. The germline V gene has CDR1 SGHTA and CDR2 FQGNSA.

This chain's CDR3 is CASSYSSGRSNEQFF. In nucleotides, the CDR3 is TGTGCCAGCAGTTACTCTAGCGGGAGGTCTAATGAGCAGTTCTTC. This chain connects TRBV6-5 to TRBJ2-1, with TRBD2 matching 10 bases. Germline V gives CDR1 MNHEY, CDR2 SVGAGI. Trimming at V came to 0 bases and at J to 7 bases, leaving 3 bases not matched to a gene. The CDR3 is 15 residues long.

The chain recombines TRBV27 with TRBJ1-3; no firm D call. Germline loops: CDR1 MNHEY, CDR2 SMNVEV (reference sequence). CDR3 length: 13 residues. Trimming pared 2 bases from V and 9 bases from J, leaving 11 bases between. CDR3 sequence reads: CASSLSRASTIYF. CDR3 nucleotides: TGTGCCAGCAGTTTAAGCCGGGCTAGCACCATATATTTT.

In this sample, this clone turned up once. The chain recombines TRBV9 with TRBJ2-1; TRBD2 is a possible D gene (5 bases). The CDR3 length is 15 residues. The V and J ends lost 1 base and 6 bases respectively, with 14 bases between them. Germline lookup yields CDR1 SGDLS and CDR2 YYNGEE. CDR3 amino acids: CASSVTGSGFNEQFF. As DNA, the CDR3 is TGTGCCAGCAGCGTAACCGGAAGCGGATTCAATGAGCAGTTCTTC. Variable domain in full (rest from reference TRBV9 and TRBJ2-1): DSGVTQTPKHLITATGQRVTLRCSPRSGDLSVYWYQQSLDQGLQFLIQYYNGEERAKGNILERFSAQQFPDLHSELNLSSLELGDSALYFCASSVTGSGFNEQFFGPGTRLTVL.

The chain uses TRBV5-1 and TRBJ1-4, with a tentative D call TRBD1 (6 bases). The V end lost 0 bases, the J end lost 2 bases, and 8 bases lay between the germline ends. The CDR3 runs 15 residues. Germline V gives CDR1 SGHRS, CDR2 YFSETQ. The CDR3 DNA reads TGCGCCAGCAGCTTGGTAACAGGGACTAATGAAAAACTGTTTTTT. Protein product: CASSLVTGTNEKLFF. Using reference TRBV5-1 and TRBJ1-4 for the parts outside the CDR3, the full variable domain is KAGVTQTPRYLIKTRGQQVTLSCSPISGHRSVSWYQQTPGQGLQFLFEYFSETQRNKGNFPGRFSGRQFSNSRSEMNVSTLELGDSALYLCASSLVTGTNEKLFFGSGTQLSVL.

This chain connects TRBV11-2 to TRBJ2-5, with TRBD1 matching 9 bases. The germline V gene encodes CDR1 SGHAT and CDR2 FQNNGV. The ends lost 5 bases at V and 5 bases at J; junction bases unmatched: 3. The CDR3 extends over 13 amino acids. CDR3 loop: CASSRTGGETQYF. The DNA for the CDR3 is TGTGCCAGCAGCCGAACAGGGGGCGAGACCCAGTACTTC.

This clone was counted once. The V call is TRBV19, the J call TRBJ1-4, with TRBD1 matching 8 bases. J was trimmed by 8 bases and V by 3 bases; bases with no gene match: 5. This CDR3 comprises 14 residues. Germline lookup yields CDR1 LNHDA and CDR2 SQIVND (reference sequence). In DNA, the CDR3 is TGTGCCAGTAGTATGGGGACAGGTTTCGAAAAACTGTTTTTT. This sequence encodes CASSMGTGFEKLFF.

The chain carries TRBV7-6 and TRBJ2-5, with TRBD2 matching 12 bases. Germline CDR1 is SGHVS and CDR2 is FNYEAQ. The CDR3 has 16 residues. V trimming: 1 base; J trimming: 5 bases; junction bases outside the gene matches: 5. CDR3 sequence: CASSLGTSGDWETQYF. In DNA form, the CDR3 reads TGTGCCAGCAGCTTAGGGACTAGCGGGGATTGGGAGACCCAGTACTTC.

The rearrangement joins TRBV7-9 to TRBJ1-1, with a weak D call TRBD1 (6 bases). Germline V gene data show CDR1 as SEHNR and CDR2 as FQNEAQ (reference sequence). The length of the CDR3 is 14 residues. V was cut by 6 bases and J by 3 bases, with 14 bases left in between. CDR3 residues: CASSPIQGDTEAFF. DNA for the CDR3: TGTGCCAGCAGTCCCATACAGGGAGACACTGAAGCTTTCTTT.

This sequence joins TRBV13 and TRBJ2-1; D may correspond to TRBD1 or TRBD2 (5 bases each). The V and J ends lost 4 bases and 3 bases respectively, with 10 bases between them. Germline V CDR1 and CDR2: PRHDT, FYEKMQ (reference sequence). CDR3 length: 14 amino acids. CDR3 DNA sequence: TGTGCCAGCAGCTCCCGGGACCGCTACAATGAGCAGTTCTTC. Translating gives CASSSRDRYNEQFF.

The rearrangement joins TRBV25-1 to TRBJ2-1; 7 bases match TRBD2. Germline CDR1 reads MGHDK; CDR2 reads SYGVNS. J was trimmed by 0 bases and V by 4 bases; bases with no gene match: 12. The CDR3 is made up of 18 amino acids. CDR3 coding DNA: TGTGCCAGCAGTGCGAATCGGCTAGCGGAGAGCTCCTACAATGAGCAGTTCTTC. Its translation is CASSANRLAESSYNEQFF. Full variable domain (outside the CDR3, taken from reference TRBV25-1 and TRBJ2-1): EADIYQTPRYLVIGTGKKITLECSQTMGHDKMYWYQQDPGMELHLIHYSYGVNSTEKGDLSSESTVSRIRTEHFPLTLESARPSHTSQYLCASSANRLAESSYNEQFFGPGTRLTVL.

V is TRBV5-1 and J is TRBJ2-2, with D hard to call. V was trimmed by 2 bases and J by 4 bases, leaving 3 bases between them. The CDR3 extends over 12 amino acids. CDR1 and CDR2 (germline): SGHRS, YFSETQ. DNA for the CDR3: TGCGCCAGCAGCTTCGTCACCGGGGAGCTGTTTTTT. Protein: CASSFVTGELFF.

This clone was detected once. CDR3: CASSPGTSGQETQYF. Written as DNA, the CDR3 is TGTGCCAGCAGCCCCGGGACTAGCGGACAAGAGACCCAGTACTTC. The chain has TRBV27 and TRBJ2-5; 11 bases map to TRBD2. With V trimmed by 6 bases and J by 2 bases, 5 bases remained unmatched. The CDR3 consists of 15 residues. Germline values: CDR1 MNHEY, CDR2 SMNVEV (reference sequence).

The chain is built from TRBV28 and TRBJ2-2, with D perhaps matching TRBD1 (6 bases). Trimming stripped 3 bases from V and 1 base from J, with 9 bases between. The germline V gene has CDR1 MDHEN and CDR2 SYDVKM. The length of the CDR3 is 15 residues. The CDR3 region is CASSLLGQNTGELFF. DNA for the CDR3: TGTGCCAGCAGTTTGTTGGGACAGAACACCGGGGAGCTGTTTTTT.

J is TRBJ1-1 and V is TRBV10-3; D unclear. V lost 0 bases to trimming and J lost 6 bases, with 14 bases between them. The CDR3 covers 15 residues. The germline gives CDR1 ENHRY, CDR2 SYGVKD. CDR3 nucleotide sequence: TGTGCCATCAGTGAGTCGAAGCGGGGATACCCTGAAGCTTTCTTT. Its translation is CAISESKRGYPEAFF.

This chain uses TRBV19 with TRBJ2-6; D not resolved. CDR1 LNHDA and CDR2 SQIVND come from the germline V gene (reference sequence). The CDR3 contains 15 residues. The V end lost 3 bases, the J end lost 1 base, and 7 bases lay between the germline ends. CDR3 loop: CASSMGISGANVLTF. DNA of the CDR3: TGTGCCAGTAGTATGGGGATTTCTGGGGCCAACGTCCTGACTTTC.

The chain recombines TRBV19 with TRBJ2-7; no clear D. CDR3 length equals 16 residues. Germline V gene sequence: CDR1 LNHDA, CDR2 SQIVND (reference sequence). V lost 3 bases, J lost 0 bases, and 15 bases lay in between. The CDR3 nucleotides are TGTGCCAGTAGTATTGTCCTCTTCAAGAGCTCCTACGAGCAGTACTTC. This sequence encodes CASSIVLFKSSYEQYF.

The chain is built from TRBV6-5 and TRBJ2-2, with unresolved D. The CDR3 covers 13 residues. Trimming removed 7 bases from V and 2 bases from J, with 8 bases in between. The V gene's germline CDR1 is MNHEY and CDR2 SVGAGI. The CDR3, as DNA: TGTGCCAGCATCCACCGAAACACCGGGGAGCTGTTTTTT. This translates into CASIHRNTGELFF.

V usage is TRBV7-6 and J usage is TRBJ1-1; D is unclear. The V end lost 0 bases, the J end lost 3 bases, and 14 bases lay between the germline ends. The CDR3 consists of 16 residues. Germline lookup yields CDR1 SGHVS and CDR2 FNYEAQ. CDR3 nucleotides: TGTGCCAGCAGCTTAGCCGGCTCCGGAGGGCACACTGAAGCTTTCTTT. Protein product: CASSLAGSGGHTEAFF. The variable domain in full, completed from reference TRBV7-6 and TRBJ1-1, reads GAGVSQSPRYKVTKRGQDVALRCDPISGHVSLYWYRQALGQGPEFLTYFNYEAQQDKSGLPNDRFSAERPEGSISTLTIQRTEQRDSAMYRCASSLAGSGGHTEAFFGQGTRLTVV.

This clone was found a few times. The rearrangement joins TRBV7-6 to TRBJ2-7, with D possibly being TRBD1 (5 bases). V shed 1 base and J shed 1 base, with 11 bases lying between them. This CDR3 spans 15 amino acids. Germline CDR1 SGHVS, CDR2 FNYEAQ. CDR3 sequence: CASSLGGRQSYEQYF. The CDR3 coding sequence is TGTGCCAGCAGCTTAGGGGGCCGGCAGTCCTACGAGCAGTACTTC.